The rows below give T cell receptor beta chains drawn from one sample of a study of technical replicates of blood from a handful of donors. The protocol was immunoSEQ multiplex PCR, while the TCRdb copy is restricted to in-frame clones and leaves out a portion. Among about 80,000 clones listed, roughly 98% were seen once. The sequencing sample was made of T cells isolated from PBMCs. The receptor source for this set is a human donor in good health. The CDR3 runs from the conserved cysteine through the conserved F or W. D genes are given only for firm matches. Not all rows give a size; the values are once, few, many and, for expanded clones, a class.

size,V,D,J,CDR3,DNA
NA,TRBV5-6,NA,TRBJ2-3,CASSPTGLLTDTQYF,TGTGCCAGCAGCCCAACGGGACTCCTCACGGATACGCAGTATTTT
NA,TRBV2,NA,TRBJ1-4,CASAQGNEKLFF,TGTGCCAGCGCACAGGGAAATGAAAAACTGTTTTTT
NA,TRBV9,NA,TRBJ2-1,CASSVGQKYNEQFF,TGTGCCAGCAGCGTCGGACAGAAATACAATGAGCAGTTCTTC
once,TRBV11-2,TRBD1,TRBJ2-3,CASRDIRGQGHTQYF,TGTGCCAGCCGGGATATAAGGGGACAGGGGCATACGCAGTATTTT
NA,TRBV27,TRBD1,TRBJ1-1,CASSPTGKRMNTEAFF,TGTGCCAGCAGTCCGACAGGGAAGAGGATGAACACTGAAGCTTTCTTT
NA,TRBV2,TRBD1,TRBJ1-2,CASSGQGSGGYTF,TGTGCCAGCAGTGGACAGGGAAGTGGCGGCTACACCTTC
once,TRBV5-6,TRBD1,TRBJ2-1,CASSFAQGAPYNEQFF,TGTGCCAGCAGCTTCGCACAGGGGGCGCCCTACAATGAGCAGTTCTTC
NA,TRBV5-1,TRBD1,TRBJ1-2,CASSVPLDRVGGLSNYGYTF,TGCGCCAGCAGCGTACCCTTGGACAGGGTTGGAGGTTTATCTAACTATGGCTACACCTTC
NA,TRBV7-9,TRBD2,TRBJ2-5,CASSPLRGTSGLLRTQYF,TGTGCCAGCAGCCCCCTCAGGGGGACTAGCGGGTTACTTAGGACCCAGTACTTC
NA,TRBV27,NA,TRBJ2-7,CASSLHQPGTYEQYF,TGTGCCAGCAGTTTACATCAACCGGGAACCTACGAGCAGTACTTC
NA,TRBV28,NA,TRBJ1-1,CASTFPHRVEAFF,TGTGCCAGCACTTTCCCCCACAGGGTTGAAGCTTTCTTT
NA,TRBV5-1,TRBD2,TRBJ2-5,CASSRASGRDQETQYF,TGCGCCAGCAGCCGCGCTAGCGGGAGGGATCAAGAGACCCAGTACTTC
once,TRBV29-1,TRBD1,TRBJ1-2,CSVERGQGLDGYTF,TGCAGCGTTGAGAGGGGACAGGGTCTTGATGGCTACACCTTC
NA,TRBV7-8,TRBD1,TRBJ1-6,CASSWDRQASPLHF,TGTGCCAGCAGCTGGGACAGGCAAGCTTCACCCCTCCACTTT
NA,TRBV9,NA,TRBJ2-5,CASSPQGGLGGGTQYF,TGTGCCAGCAGCCCCCAGGGAGGATTGGGTGGGGGGACCCAGTACTTC
NA,TRBV6-1,TRBD2,TRBJ2-7,CASSERLAGVLPREQYF,TGTGCCAGCAGTGAGCGACTAGCGGGAGTCCTGCCGCGAGAGCAGTACTTC
NA,TRBV7-9,NA,TRBJ2-5,CASSLWTLPETQYF,TGTGCCAGCAGCCTATGGACTCTCCCTGAGACCCAGTACTTC
once,TRBV7-2,NA,TRBJ2-3,CASSVTTDTQYF,TGTGCCAGCAGCGTTACAACAGATACGCAGTATTTT
NA,TRBV28,TRBD1,TRBJ2-2,CASSWTGSAGELFF,TGTGCCAGCAGTTGGACAGGGTCCGCCGGGGAGCTGTTTTTT
NA,TRBV2,TRBD1,TRBJ2-7,CASISKGAVAYEQYF,TGTGCCAGCATCTCAAAGGGGGCCGTAGCCTACGAGCAGTACTTC
NA,TRBV5-1,TRBD2,TRBJ2-1,CASRLAGGLWNEQFF,TGCGCCAGCAGGTTAGCGGGAGGGCTTTGGAATGAGCAGTTCTTC
once,TRBV7-2,NA,TRBJ2-7,CASSPGPNWEQYF,TGTGCCAGCAGCCCCGGTCCCAATTGGGAGCAGTACTTC
NA,TRBV7-9,TRBD1,TRBJ1-1,CASSLKGAANTEAFF,TGTGCCAGCAGCTTAAAGGGGGCCGCGAACACTGAAGCTTTCTTT
NA,TRBV2,TRBD2,TRBJ2-5,CASRAATSAQETQYF,TGTGCCAGCAGAGCCGCAACTAGCGCACAAGAGACCCAGTACTTC